This TCR beta chain was obtained from a study of beta chain features in type 1 diabetes (dated by TCRdb to the late 2010s). Regarding the research as a whole: Mean age, gender distribution, total cell number and subset yield did not differ between patients and healthy donors. Regulatory and stem cell-like memory subsets were isolated from only 8 patients and about eight healthy donors, whereas naive and central memory subsets came from all 28 donors. A total of about 110,000,000 sorted cells were examined across all samples, and a strong correlation was observed between cell number per subset and RNA yield. The study compared the TCRB repertoires of sorted circulating CD4+ T cell subsets in recently diagnosed type 1 diabetes patients with those in matched healthy donors. Overall study results and their limits: Naive, central memory and regulatory TCRB repertoires appeared to be more alike among patients than among healthy donors. Because cDNA was sequenced instead of genomic DNA, activated cells with high expression could be over-represented, although the groups did not differ in activation or CD3 levels. At VDJ recombination sites, patients with type 1 diabetes made fewer insertions and deleted more nucleotides, a pattern implying thymic rearrangement abnormalities. A moderate but significant shortening of TCRB CDR3 length was observed in type 1 diabetes patients in all four CD4+ subsets. Shorter templates might have been favored by PCR, but patient and control samples were amplified and corrected together, so both groups would have been affected equally by any skew. Because the HLA sub-analyses included only small numbers of individuals, any influence of HLA type on TCRB rearrangement was left unresolved.

V is shortened by 0 bases, J by 4 bases, and the region joining them spans 12 bases. The CDR3 runs 16 amino acids, cysteine and phenylalanine included. Just CDR3 DNA is preserved here, 48 bases in frame from base 1. CDR1 SEHNR and CDR2 FQNEAQ are derived from the germline V gene (reference sequence). A note on this clone: Its antigen is unknown. Qualities for individual bases were not recorded, and no much larger clone is one base off.

Each donor gave one peripheral blood draw, approximately 100 mL on average, collected into heparinised tubes. Using a panel that included CD45RO, CCR7, CD25, CD127, CD95 and CD27, naive, central memory, regulatory and stem cell-like memory CD4+ T cells were sorted on a BD FACSAria II. Every sorted population had a purity above 98%. PBMCs were isolated right away by Lymphoprep density gradient centrifugation and were stained directly, without culture. To minimize batch effects, samples were stained and sorted in pairs, one healthy donor with one patient per experiment. The entire amount of isolated RNA was reverse transcribed using the High Capacity cDNA Reverse Transcription Kit, so the sequenced TCRB transcripts were expressed ones. Naive, central memory and regulatory T cell samples underwent deep immunoSEQ sequencing, averaging around 4 million total reads per sample. After sorted cells were lysed in RLT buffer, RNA was extracted with DNase-treated RNeasy Micro or Mini kits, with the choice depending on cell number. Each cell subset was processed separately to prevent cross-contamination, with patient and healthy donor samples processed together. The immunoSEQ multiplex PCR was used to amplify TCRB sequences from cDNA, generating 87-bp fragments that spanned the CDR3 region. The amplicons were sequenced using the Illumina HiSeq platform. From the authors' description of their analysis: Synthetic template baselines were used to correct PCR bias computationally, reads within Hamming distance 2 were collapsed together, and singletons that could not be merged were discarded. Reads were aligned against IMGT so that V, D and J genes, CDR3 length and insertions or deletions at six rearrangement sites could be assigned. Clonotype counts were normalized to sorted cell number within each subset before computing true diversity and Gini coefficients with the tcR R package. The overlap coefficient, calculated on TCRB nucleotide sequences, was used to quantify repertoire sharing. Out-of-frame TCRB sequences from naive cells were analyzed to stand in for the pre-selection repertoire. TCRdb re-hosts the immuneACCESS table, in-frame sequences only. Its copies lack some clones; in the studies checked, an unresolved V gene accounts for under half of them, and the cause for the rest is not known. The V and J calls and clone size come from that table; D and trimming were worked out from the DNA. Across this sample there are 200,000 to 250,000 clones, with around 68% seen only once. About 0.051% of the sample is in the top ten clones.

The sequence links TRBV7-9 to TRBJ1-4, and possibly TRBD1, on 6 matching bases. The sequencing sample was made of naive CD4+ T cells from blood. Read against the paper, the sample's cell subset or site label means: true naive CD4+ T cells. This TCR was sampled from a man younger than 45 in good health. The sequenced DNA is TGTGCCAGCAGCTTAGCGCGGGGGGCCGGTAATGAAAAACTGTTTTTT. The encoded protein is CASSLARGAGNEKLFF. With the portions outside the CDR3 filled from the reference TRBV7-9 and TRBJ1-4 genes, the complete variable region becomes DTGVSQNPRHKITKRGQNVTFRCDPISEHNRLYWYRQTLGQGPEFLTYFQNEAQLEKSRLLSDRFSAERPKGSFSTLEIQRTEQGDSAMYLCASSLARGAGNEKLFFGSGTQLSVL.